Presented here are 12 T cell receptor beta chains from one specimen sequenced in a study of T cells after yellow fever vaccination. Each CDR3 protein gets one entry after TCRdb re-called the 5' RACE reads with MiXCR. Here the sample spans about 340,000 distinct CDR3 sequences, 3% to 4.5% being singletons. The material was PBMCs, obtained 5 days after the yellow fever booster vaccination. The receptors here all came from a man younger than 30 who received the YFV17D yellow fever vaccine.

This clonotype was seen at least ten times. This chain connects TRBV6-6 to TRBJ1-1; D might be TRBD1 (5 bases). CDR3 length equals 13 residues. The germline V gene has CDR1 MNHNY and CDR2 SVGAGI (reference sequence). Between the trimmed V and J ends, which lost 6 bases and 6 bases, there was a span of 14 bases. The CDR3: CASSPGRGSEAFF. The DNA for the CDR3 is TGTGCCAGCAGCCCGGGGCGGGGGTCTGAAGCTTTCTTT.

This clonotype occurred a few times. CDR3 residues: CASSWGPQAPYEQYV. The CDR3 DNA is TGCGCCAGCAGCTGGGGCCCTCAGGCCCCCTACGAGCAGTACGTC. The gene calls are TRBV5-1 and TRBJ2-7; TRBD1 might be the D (5 bases). The germline V gene encodes CDR1 SGHRS and CDR2 YFSETQ. The CDR3 sequence is 15 residues long. Trimming pared 3 bases from V and 2 bases from J, leaving 15 bases between.

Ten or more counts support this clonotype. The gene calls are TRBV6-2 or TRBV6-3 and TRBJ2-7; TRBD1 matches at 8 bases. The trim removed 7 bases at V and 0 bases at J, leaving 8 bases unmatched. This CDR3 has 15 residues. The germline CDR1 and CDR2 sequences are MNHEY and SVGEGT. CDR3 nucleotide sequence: TGTGCCAGCAAACCTCAGACAGGGGCCTCCTACGAGCAGTACTTC. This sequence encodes CASKPQTGASYEQYF.

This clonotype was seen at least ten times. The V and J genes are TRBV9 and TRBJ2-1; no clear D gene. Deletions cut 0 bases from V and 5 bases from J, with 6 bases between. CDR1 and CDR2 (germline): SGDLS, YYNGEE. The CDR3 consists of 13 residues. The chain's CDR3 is CASSVVYHNEQFF. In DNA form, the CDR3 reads TGTGCCAGCAGCGTAGTGTATCACAATGAGCAGTTCTTC.

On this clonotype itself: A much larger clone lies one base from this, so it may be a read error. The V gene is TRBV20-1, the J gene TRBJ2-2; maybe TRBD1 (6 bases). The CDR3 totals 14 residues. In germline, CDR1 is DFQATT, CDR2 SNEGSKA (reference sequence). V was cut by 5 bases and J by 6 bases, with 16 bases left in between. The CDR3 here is CSAGNRVRSGELFF. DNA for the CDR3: TGCAGTGCTGGTAACAGGGTTAGATCCGGGGAGCTGTTTTTT.

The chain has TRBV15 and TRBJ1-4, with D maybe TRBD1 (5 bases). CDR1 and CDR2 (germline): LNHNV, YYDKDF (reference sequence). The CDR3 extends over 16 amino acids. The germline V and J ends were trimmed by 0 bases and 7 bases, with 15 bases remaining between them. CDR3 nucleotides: TGTGCCACCAGCAGAGATCAGAAGGGGAGGGCTGAAAAACTGTTTTTT. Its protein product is CATSRDQKGRAEKLFF.

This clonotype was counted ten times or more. The CDR3 DNA sequence: TGCAGTGCTAGACTAGCGCTGTCCTACGAGCAGTACTTC. Encoded protein: CSARLALSYEQYF. The chain employs TRBV20-1 and TRBJ2-7; D perhaps matches TRBD2 (6 bases). The CDR3 has 13 amino acids. Germline-derived CDR1 and CDR2 are DFQATT and SNEGSKA (reference sequence). Trimming pared 2 bases from V and 1 base from J, leaving 9 bases between.

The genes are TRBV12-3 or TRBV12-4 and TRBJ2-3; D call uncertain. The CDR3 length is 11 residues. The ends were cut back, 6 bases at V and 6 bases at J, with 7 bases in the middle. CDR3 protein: CASSISDTQYF. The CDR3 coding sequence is TGTGCCAGCAGCATTTCCGATACGCAGTATTTT.

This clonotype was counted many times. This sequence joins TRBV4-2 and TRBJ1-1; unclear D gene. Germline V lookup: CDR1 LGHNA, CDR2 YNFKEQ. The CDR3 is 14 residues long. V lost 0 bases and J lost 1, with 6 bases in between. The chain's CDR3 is CASSQERRNTEAFF. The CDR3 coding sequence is TGTGCCAGCAGCCAAGAACGCCGGAACACTGAAGCTTTCTTT.

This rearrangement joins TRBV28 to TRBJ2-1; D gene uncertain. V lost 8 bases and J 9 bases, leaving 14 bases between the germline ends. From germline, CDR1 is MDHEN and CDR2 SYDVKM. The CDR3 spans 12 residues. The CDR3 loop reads CASVRAHTEQFF. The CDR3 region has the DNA TGTGCCAGCGTTCGGGCACACACTGAGCAGTTCTTC. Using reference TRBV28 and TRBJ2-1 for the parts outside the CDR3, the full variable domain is DVKVTQSSRYLVKRTGEKVFLECVQDMDHENMFWYRQDPGLGLRLIYFSYDVKMKEKGDIPEGYSVSREKKERFSLILESASTNQTSMYLCASVRAHTEQFFGPGTRLTVL.

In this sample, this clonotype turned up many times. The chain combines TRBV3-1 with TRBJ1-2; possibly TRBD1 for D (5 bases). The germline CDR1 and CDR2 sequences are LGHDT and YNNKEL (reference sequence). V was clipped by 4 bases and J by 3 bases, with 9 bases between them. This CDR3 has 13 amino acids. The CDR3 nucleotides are TGTGCCAGCAGCCCGGACATATACTATGGCTACACCTTC. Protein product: CASSPDIYYGYTF.

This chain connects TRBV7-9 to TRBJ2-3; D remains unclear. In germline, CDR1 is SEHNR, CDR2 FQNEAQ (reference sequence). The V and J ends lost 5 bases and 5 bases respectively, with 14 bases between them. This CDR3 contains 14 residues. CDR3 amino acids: CASSDHLSQDTQYF. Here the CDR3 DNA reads TGTGCCAGCAGCGATCACCTCTCCCAAGATACGCAGTATTTT. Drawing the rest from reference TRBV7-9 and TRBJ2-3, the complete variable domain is DTGVSQNPRHKITKRGQNVTFRCDPISEHNRLYWYRQTLGQGPEFLTYFQNEAQLEKSRLLSDRFSAERPKGSFSTLEIQRTEQGDSAMYLCASSDHLSQDTQYFGPGTRLTVL.